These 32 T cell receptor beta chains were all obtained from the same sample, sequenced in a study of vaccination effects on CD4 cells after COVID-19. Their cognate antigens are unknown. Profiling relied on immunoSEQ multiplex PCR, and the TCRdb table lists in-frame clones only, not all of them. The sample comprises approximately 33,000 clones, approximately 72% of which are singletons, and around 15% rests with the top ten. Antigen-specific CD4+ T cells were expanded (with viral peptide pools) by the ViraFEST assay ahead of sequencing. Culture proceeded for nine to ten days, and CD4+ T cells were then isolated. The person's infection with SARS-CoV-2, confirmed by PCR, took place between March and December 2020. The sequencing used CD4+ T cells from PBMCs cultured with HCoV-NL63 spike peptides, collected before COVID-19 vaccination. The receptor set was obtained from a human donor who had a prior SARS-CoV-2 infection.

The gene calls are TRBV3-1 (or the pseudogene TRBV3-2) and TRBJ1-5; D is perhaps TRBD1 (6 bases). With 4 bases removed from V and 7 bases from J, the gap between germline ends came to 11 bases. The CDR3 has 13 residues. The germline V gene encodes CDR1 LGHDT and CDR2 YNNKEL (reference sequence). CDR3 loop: CASSPLGGQPQHF. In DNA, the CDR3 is TGTGCCAGCAGCCCCCTGGGGGGCCAGCCCCAGCATTTT.

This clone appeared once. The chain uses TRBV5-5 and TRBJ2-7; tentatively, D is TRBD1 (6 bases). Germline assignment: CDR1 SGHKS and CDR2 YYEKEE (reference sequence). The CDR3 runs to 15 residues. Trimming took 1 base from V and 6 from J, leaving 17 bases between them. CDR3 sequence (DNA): TGTGCCAGCAGCTTGAGACAGGCCATGCTTAGCGAGCAGTACTTC. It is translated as CASSLRQAMLSEQYF. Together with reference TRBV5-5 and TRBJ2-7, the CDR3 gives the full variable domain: DAGVTQSPTHLIKTRGQQVTLRCSPISGHKSVSWYQQVLGQGPQFIFQYYEKEERGRGNFPDRFSARQFPNYSSELNVNALLLGDSALYLCASSLRQAMLSEQYFGPGTRLTVT.

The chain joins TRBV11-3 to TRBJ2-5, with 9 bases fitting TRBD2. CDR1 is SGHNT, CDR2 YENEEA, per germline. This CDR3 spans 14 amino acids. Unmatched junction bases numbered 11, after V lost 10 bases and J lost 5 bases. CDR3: CATAGGQAKETQYF. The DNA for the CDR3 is TGTGCCACTGCGGGGGGGCAGGCCAAGGAGACCCAGTACTTC.

The CDR3, as DNA: TGTGCCAGCAGCTTCTTAAACCAAGAGACCCAGTACTTC. Amino acid sequence: CASSFLNQETQYF. The chain recombines TRBV5-4 with TRBJ2-5; no clear D gene. V was pared by 2 bases and J by 0 bases, with 5 bases between. Germline values: CDR1 SGHNT, CDR2 YYREEE (reference sequence). This CDR3 is 13 amino acids long.

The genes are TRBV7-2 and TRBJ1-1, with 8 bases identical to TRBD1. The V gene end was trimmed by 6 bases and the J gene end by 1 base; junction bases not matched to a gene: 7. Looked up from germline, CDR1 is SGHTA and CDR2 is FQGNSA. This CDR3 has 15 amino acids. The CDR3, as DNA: TGTGCCAGCAGTTCTACCGGGACAGGGAACACTGAAGCTTTCTTT. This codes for CASSSTGTGNTEAFF.

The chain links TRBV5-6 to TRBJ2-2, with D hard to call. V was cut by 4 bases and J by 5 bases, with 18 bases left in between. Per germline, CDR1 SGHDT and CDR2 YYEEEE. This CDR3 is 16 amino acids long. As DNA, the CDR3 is TGTGCCAGCAGCGCCACCAGGAAAACTCTAACCGGGGAGCTGTTTTTT. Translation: CASSATRKTLTGELFF.

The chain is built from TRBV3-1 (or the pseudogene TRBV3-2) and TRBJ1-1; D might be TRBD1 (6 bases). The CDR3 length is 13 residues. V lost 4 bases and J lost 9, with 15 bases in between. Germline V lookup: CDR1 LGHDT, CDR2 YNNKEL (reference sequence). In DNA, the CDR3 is TGTGCCAGCAGCCTAAGTCAGGGGCCGAAAGCTTTCTTT. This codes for CASSLSQGPKAFF.

The CDR3 region is CASSPDSYQETQYF. The CDR3 DNA reads as TGTGCCAGCAGCCCGGACAGTTACCAAGAGACCCAGTACTTC. This chain joins TRBV5-4 and TRBJ2-5; maybe TRBD1 (6 bases). CDR1 is SGHNT, CDR2 YYREEE, per germline (reference sequence). V dropped 4 bases and J dropped 0 bases, with 10 bases sitting between them. This CDR3 region has 14 residues.

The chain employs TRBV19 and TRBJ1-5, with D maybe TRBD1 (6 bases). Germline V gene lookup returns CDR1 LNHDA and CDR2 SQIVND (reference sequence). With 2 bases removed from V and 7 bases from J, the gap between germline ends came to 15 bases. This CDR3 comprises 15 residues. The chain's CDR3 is CASSIRQGIKQPQHF. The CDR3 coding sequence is TGTGCCAGTAGTATACGGCAGGGGATTAAACAGCCCCAGCATTTT.

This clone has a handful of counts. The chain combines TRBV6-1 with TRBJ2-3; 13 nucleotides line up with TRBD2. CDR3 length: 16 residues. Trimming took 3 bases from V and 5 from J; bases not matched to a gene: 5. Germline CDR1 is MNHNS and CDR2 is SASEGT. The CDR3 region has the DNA TGTGCCAGCAGTGACCGGGGACTAGCGGGGAAAGATACGCAGTATTTT. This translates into CASSDRGLAGKDTQYF.

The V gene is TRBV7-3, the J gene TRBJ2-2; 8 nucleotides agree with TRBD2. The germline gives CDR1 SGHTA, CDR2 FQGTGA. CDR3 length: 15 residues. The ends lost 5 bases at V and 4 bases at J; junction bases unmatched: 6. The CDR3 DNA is TGTGCCAGCAGCCCCTCCCGGGGGGGCACCGGGGAGCTGTTTTTT. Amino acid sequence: CASSPSRGGTGELFF.

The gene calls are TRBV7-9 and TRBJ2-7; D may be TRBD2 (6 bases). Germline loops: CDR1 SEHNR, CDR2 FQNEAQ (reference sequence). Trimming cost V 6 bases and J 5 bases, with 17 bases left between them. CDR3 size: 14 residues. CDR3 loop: CASSRGRGGHEQYF. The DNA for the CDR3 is TGTGCCAGCAGTCGGGGGAGAGGTGGCCACGAGCAGTACTTC. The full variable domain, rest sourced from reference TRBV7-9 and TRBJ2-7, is DTGVSQNPRHKITKRGQNVTFRCDPISEHNRLYWYRQTLGQGPEFLTYFQNEAQLEKSRLLSDRFSAERPKGSFSTLEIQRTEQGDSAMYLCASSRGRGGHEQYFGPGTRLTVT.

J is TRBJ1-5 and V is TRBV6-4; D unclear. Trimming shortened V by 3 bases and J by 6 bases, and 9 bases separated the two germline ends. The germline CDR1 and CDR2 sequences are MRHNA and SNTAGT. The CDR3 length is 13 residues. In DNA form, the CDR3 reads TGTGCCAGCAGTGATCACCCGGGTCAGCCCCAGCATTTT. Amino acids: CASSDHPGQPQHF.

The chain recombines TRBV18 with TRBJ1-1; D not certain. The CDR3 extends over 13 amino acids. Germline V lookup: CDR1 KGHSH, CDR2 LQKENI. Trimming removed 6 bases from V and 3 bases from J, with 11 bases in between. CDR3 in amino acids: CASSAKPDTEAFF. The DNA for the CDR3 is TGTGCCAGCTCGGCGAAGCCGGACACTGAAGCTTTCTTT.

The CDR3 is CASSLLRGADTQYF. The CDR3 DNA sequence: TGTGCCAGCAGCCTCCTCAGGGGGGCTGATACGCAGTATTTT. The chain joins TRBV5-4 to TRBJ2-3, with a possible D match to TRBD1 (7 bases). Trimming removed 4 bases from V and 6 bases from J, with 15 bases in between. The CDR3 is 14 amino acids. Germline V gene lookup returns CDR1 SGHNT and CDR2 YYREEE (reference sequence).

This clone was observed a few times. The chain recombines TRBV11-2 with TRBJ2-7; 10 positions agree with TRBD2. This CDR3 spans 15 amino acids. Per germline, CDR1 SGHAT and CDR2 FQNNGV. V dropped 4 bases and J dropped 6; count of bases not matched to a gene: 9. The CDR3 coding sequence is TGTGCCAGCAGCTCCCTTCTAGCGGGAGCGAGCGAGCAGTACTTC. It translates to CASSSLLAGASEQYF.

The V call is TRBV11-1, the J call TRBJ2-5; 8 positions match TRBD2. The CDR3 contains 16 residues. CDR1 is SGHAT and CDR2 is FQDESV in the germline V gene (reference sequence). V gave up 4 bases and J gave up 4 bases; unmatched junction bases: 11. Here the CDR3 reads CASSYQPGGGGETQYF. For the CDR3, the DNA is TGTGCCAGCAGCTACCAGCCCGGGGGGGGTGGAGAGACCCAGTACTTC. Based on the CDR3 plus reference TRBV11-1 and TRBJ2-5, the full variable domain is EAEVAQSPRYKITEKSQAVAFWCDPISGHATLYWYRQILGQGPELLVQFQDESVVDDSQLPKDRFSAERLKGVDSTLKIQPAELGDSAMYLCASSYQPGGGGETQYFGPGTRLLVL.

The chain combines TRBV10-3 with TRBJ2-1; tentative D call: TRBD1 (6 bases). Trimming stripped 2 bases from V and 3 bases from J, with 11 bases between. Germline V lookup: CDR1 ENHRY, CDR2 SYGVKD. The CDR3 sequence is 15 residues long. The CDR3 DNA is TGTGCCATCAGTGAGCTCGACAGGATCTACAATGAGCAGTTCTTC. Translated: CAISELDRIYNEQFF.

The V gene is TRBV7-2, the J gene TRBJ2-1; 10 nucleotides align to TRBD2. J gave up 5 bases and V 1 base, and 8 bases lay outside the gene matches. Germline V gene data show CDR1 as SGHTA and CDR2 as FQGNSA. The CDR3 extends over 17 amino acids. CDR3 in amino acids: CASSLGSLAGVNNEQFF. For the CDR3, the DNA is TGTGCCAGCAGCTTAGGTTCGCTAGCGGGGGTTAACAATGAGCAGTTCTTC.

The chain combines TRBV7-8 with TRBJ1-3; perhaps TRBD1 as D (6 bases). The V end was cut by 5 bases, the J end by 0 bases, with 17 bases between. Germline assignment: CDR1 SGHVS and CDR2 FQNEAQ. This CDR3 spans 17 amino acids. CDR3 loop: CASSPYRVPLSGNTIYF. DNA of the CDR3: TGTGCCAGCAGCCCCTACAGGGTCCCCCTCTCTGGAAACACCATATATTTT.

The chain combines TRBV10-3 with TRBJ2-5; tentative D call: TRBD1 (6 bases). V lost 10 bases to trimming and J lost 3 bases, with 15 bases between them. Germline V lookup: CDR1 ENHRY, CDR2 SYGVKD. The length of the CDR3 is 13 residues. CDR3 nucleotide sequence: TGTGCCACCCGGGACAACGAGAAAGAGACCCAGTACTTC. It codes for CATRDNEKETQYF.

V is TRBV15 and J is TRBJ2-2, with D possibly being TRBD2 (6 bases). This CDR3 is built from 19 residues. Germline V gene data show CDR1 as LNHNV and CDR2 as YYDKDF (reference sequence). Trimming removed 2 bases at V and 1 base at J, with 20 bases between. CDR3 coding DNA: TGTGCCACCAGCAGAACACTCACCACCGGGACTTTGAACACCGGGGAGCTGTTTTTT. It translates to CATSRTLTTGTLNTGELFF.

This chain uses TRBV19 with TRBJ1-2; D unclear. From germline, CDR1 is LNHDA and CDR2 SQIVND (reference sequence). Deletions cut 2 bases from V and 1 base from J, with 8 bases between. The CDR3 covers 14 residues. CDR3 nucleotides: TGTGCCAGTAGTATACGGGCTTTTAACTATGGCTACACCTTC. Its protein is CASSIRAFNYGYTF.

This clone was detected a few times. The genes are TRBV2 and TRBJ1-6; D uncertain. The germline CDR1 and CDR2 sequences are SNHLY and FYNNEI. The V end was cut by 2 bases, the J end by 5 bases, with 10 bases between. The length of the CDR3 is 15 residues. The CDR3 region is CASSEWQPNNSPLHF. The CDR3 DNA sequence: TGTGCCAGCAGTGAATGGCAGCCAAATAATTCACCCCTCCACTTT.

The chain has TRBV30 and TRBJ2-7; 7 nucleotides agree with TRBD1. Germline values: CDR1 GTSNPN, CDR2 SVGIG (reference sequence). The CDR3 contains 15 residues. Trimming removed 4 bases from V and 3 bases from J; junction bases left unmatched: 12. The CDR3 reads CAWKLPGQPVYEQYF. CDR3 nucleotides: TGTGCCTGGAAACTACCGGGACAGCCCGTCTACGAGCAGTACTTC.

CDR3 loop: CASGWGAAGTGELFF. In nucleotides, the CDR3 is TGTGCCAGCGGATGGGGGGCGGCGGGCACCGGGGAGCTGTTTTTT. V usage is TRBV21-1 and J usage is TRBJ2-2. TRBV21-1 is deemed a pseudogene. The CDR3 totals 15 residues.

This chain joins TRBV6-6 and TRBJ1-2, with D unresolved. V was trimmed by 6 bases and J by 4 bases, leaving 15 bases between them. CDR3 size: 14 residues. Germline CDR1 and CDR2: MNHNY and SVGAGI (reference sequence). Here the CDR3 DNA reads TGTGCCAGCAGCCCAAGGTTGGGCCTCTATGGCTACACCTTC. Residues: CASSPRLGLYGYTF.

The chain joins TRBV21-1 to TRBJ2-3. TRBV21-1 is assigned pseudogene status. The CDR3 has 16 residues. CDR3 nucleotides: TGTGCCAGCTCCCCAATTCAGGGAGAAGGCACAGATACGCAGTATTTT. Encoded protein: CASSPIQGEGTDTQYF.

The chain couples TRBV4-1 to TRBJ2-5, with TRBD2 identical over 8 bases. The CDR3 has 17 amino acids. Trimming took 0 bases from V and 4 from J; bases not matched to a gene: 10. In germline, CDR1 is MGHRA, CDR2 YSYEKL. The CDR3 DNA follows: TGCGCCAGCAGCCAAGAAGTCTCGCGGGGGGCCGGAGAGACCCAGTACTTC. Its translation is CASSQEVSRGAGETQYF.

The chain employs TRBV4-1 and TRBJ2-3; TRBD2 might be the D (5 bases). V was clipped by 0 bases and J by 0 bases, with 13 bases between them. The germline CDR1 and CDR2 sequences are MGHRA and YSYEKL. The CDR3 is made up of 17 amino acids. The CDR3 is CASSQDNRAASTDTQYF. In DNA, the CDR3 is TGCGCCAGCAGCCAAGATAACCGAGCGGCTAGCACAGATACGCAGTATTTT.

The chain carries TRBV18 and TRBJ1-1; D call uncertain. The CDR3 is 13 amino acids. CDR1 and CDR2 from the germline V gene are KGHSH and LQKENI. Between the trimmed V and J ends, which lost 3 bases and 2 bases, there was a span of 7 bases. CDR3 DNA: TGTGCCAGCTCACCGCAAGGAAACACTGAAGCTTTCTTT. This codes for CASSPQGNTEAFF.

The CDR3 reads CAWSVLGTLISNYNSPLHF. The CDR3, as DNA: TGTGCCTGGAGTGTACTGGGGACACTTATCAGCAACTATAATTCACCCCTCCACTTT. The chain links TRBV30 to TRBJ1-6, with a possible D match to TRBD1 (6 bases). The germline V and J ends were trimmed by 0 bases and 3 bases, with 21 bases remaining between them. The CDR3 spans 19 residues. Germline V CDR1 and CDR2: GTSNPN, SVGIG (reference sequence).